A selection of T cell receptor beta chains follows, all from one sample in a study of T cell responses to AZD1222 COVID-19 vaccine. The table came from immunoSEQ multiplex PCR; TCRdb's copy has only in-frame clones and leaves some out. The table has under 200,000 clones, approximately 92% seen once. This material consisted of peripheral blood, taken on day 0 of AZD1222 vaccination. The receptors derive from an adult in good health. CDR3s include the opening cysteine and the closing phenylalanine or tryptophan. The D gene is left open where the match is weak. Size values are once, few and many counts, or a class for expanded clones, and some rows have none.

CDR3aa: CASSQQQGTTNEKLFF
CDR3nt: TGTGCCAGCAGCCAACAACAGGGAACAACTAATGAAAAACTGTTTTTT
v_gene: TRBV5-4
d_gene: -
j_gene: TRBJ1-4
abundance: -

CDR3aa: CASSTGTGGSDTQYF
CDR3nt: TGTGCCAGCAGTACAGGGACAGGGGGGTCAGATACGCAGTATTTT
v_gene: TRBV27
d_gene: TRBD1
j_gene: TRBJ2-3
abundance: -

CDR3aa: CASSLGRGRHNSPLHF
CDR3nt: TGTGCCAGCAGCTTAGGAAGGGGGCGTCATAATTCACCCCTCCACTTT
v_gene: TRBV11-2
d_gene: TRBD1
j_gene: TRBJ1-6
abundance: -

CDR3aa: CASRTTESSYNSPLHF
CDR3nt: TGTGCCAGTCGGACAACCGAGAGCTCCTATAATTCACCCCTCCACTTT
v_gene: TRBV19
d_gene: -
j_gene: TRBJ1-6
abundance: -

CDR3aa: CASSQERKPQHF
CDR3nt: TGTGCCAGCAGTCAAGAGAGGAAGCCCCAGCATTTT
v_gene: TRBV12-3/TRBV12-4
d_gene: -
j_gene: TRBJ1-5
abundance: -

CDR3aa: CASSTSQGSNTGELFF
CDR3nt: TGTGCCAGCAGCACGAGTCAGGGGTCGAACACCGGGGAGCTGTTTTTT
v_gene: TRBV7-6
d_gene: -
j_gene: TRBJ2-2
abundance: -

CDR3aa: CASSEGSSGDPYEQYF
CDR3nt: TGTGCCAGCAGTGAAGGATCCAGCGGGGATCCCTACGAGCAGTACTTC
v_gene: TRBV6-1
d_gene: TRBD2
j_gene: TRBJ2-7
abundance: -

CDR3aa: CASSLTRGNTGELFF
CDR3nt: TGTGCCAGCAGCTTGACCAGGGGTAACACCGGGGAGCTGTTTTTT
v_gene: TRBV11-3
d_gene: -
j_gene: TRBJ2-2
abundance: once

CDR3aa: CATLGQYNSPLHF
CDR3nt: TGTGCCACCTTAGGACAGTACAATTCACCCCTCCACTTT
v_gene: TRBV6-6
d_gene: -
j_gene: TRBJ1-6
abundance: -

CDR3aa: CASSPRDRVELYWGGYTF
CDR3nt: TGTGCCAGCAGCCCAAGGGACAGGGTGGAACTATACTGGGGGGGCTACACCTTC
v_gene: TRBV3-1/TRBV3-2
d_gene: TRBD1
j_gene: TRBJ1-2
abundance: -

CDR3aa: CASSLESDYTGTEAFF
CDR3nt: TGTGCCAGCAGCCTGGAGTCTGACTACACGGGCACTGAAGCTTTCTTT
v_gene: TRBV5-6
d_gene: -
j_gene: TRBJ1-1
abundance: once

CDR3aa: CASSLTFQPQHF
CDR3nt: TGTGCCAGCAGTCTGACGTTTCAGCCCCAGCATTTT
v_gene: TRBV5-8
d_gene: -
j_gene: TRBJ1-5
abundance: -

CDR3aa: CASSQKTRGGAYNQPQHF
CDR3nt: TGCGCCAGCAGCCAGAAGACTAGAGGGGGCGCTTACAATCAGCCCCAGCATTTT
v_gene: TRBV4-1
d_gene: TRBD1
j_gene: TRBJ1-5
abundance: few

CDR3aa: CASSEGPGLYGYTF
CDR3nt: TGCGCCAGCAGTGAGGGGCCAGGCCTCTATGGCTACACCTTC
v_gene: TRBV10-1
d_gene: -
j_gene: TRBJ1-2
abundance: -

CDR3aa: CASSDRTVSNTEAFF
CDR3nt: TGTGCCAGCAGTGACCGGACAGTTTCTAACACTGAAGCTTTCTTT
v_gene: TRBV6-6
d_gene: -
j_gene: TRBJ1-1
abundance: -

CDR3aa: CASSQGFDTQYF
CDR3nt: TGTGCCAGCAGCCAAGGGTTCGATACGCAGTATTTT
v_gene: TRBV3-1/TRBV3-2
d_gene: -
j_gene: TRBJ2-3
abundance: once

CDR3aa: CASSVERGEQYF
CDR3nt: TGTGCCAGCAGCGTAGAGAGGGGCGAGCAGTACTTC
v_gene: TRBV9
d_gene: -
j_gene: TRBJ2-7
abundance: -

CDR3aa: CATSDLRGAEQFF
CDR3nt: TGTGCCACCAGTGATTTGCGCGGTGCTGAGCAGTTCTTC
v_gene: TRBV24-1
d_gene: -
j_gene: TRBJ2-1
abundance: -

CDR3aa: CASSFRTSGANTGELFF
CDR3nt: TGCGCCAGCAGCTTCCGGACTAGCGGGGCGAACACCGGGGAGCTGTTTTTT
v_gene: TRBV5-1
d_gene: TRBD2
j_gene: TRBJ2-2
abundance: -

CDR3aa: CASSLRWGGHQPQHF
CDR3nt: TGTGCCAGCAGTTTGAGGTGGGGGGGTCATCAGCCCCAGCATTTT
v_gene: TRBV27
d_gene: -
j_gene: TRBJ1-5
abundance: once

CDR3aa: CASSRDSGYGYTF
CDR3nt: TGTGCCAGCAGCCGGGACAGCGGATATGGCTACACCTTC
v_gene: TRBV6-1
d_gene: TRBD1
j_gene: TRBJ1-2
abundance: -

CDR3aa: CASSLRGRDTEAFF
CDR3nt: TGTGCCAGCAGCTTAAGGGGGAGGGACACTGAAGCTTTCTTT
v_gene: TRBV7-3
d_gene: -
j_gene: TRBJ1-1
abundance: -

CDR3aa: CASSLGDRGEETQYF
CDR3nt: TGTGCCAGCAGCTTAGGGGACAGGGGGGAAGAGACCCAGTACTTC
v_gene: TRBV7-9
d_gene: TRBD1
j_gene: TRBJ2-5
abundance: -

CDR3aa: CSASSRDRPNEQFF
CDR3nt: TGCAGTGCTAGTTCCAGGGACCGGCCCAATGAGCAGTTCTTC
v_gene: TRBV20-1
d_gene: -
j_gene: TRBJ2-1
abundance: -

CDR3aa: CASSWTSGGTRVVYEQYF
CDR3nt: TGTGCCAGCAGCTGGACTAGCGGGGGGACCCGAGTCGTTTACGAGCAGTACTTC
v_gene: TRBV7-2
d_gene: TRBD2
j_gene: TRBJ2-7
abundance: -

CDR3aa: CASSKGYGYTF
CDR3nt: TGTGCCAGCAGCAAAGGGTATGGCTACACCTTC
v_gene: TRBV9
d_gene: -
j_gene: TRBJ1-2
abundance: -

CDR3aa: CASMPGNSNQPQHF
CDR3nt: TGTGCCAGCATGCCAGGGAATAGCAATCAGCCCCAGCATTTT
v_gene: TRBV6-5
d_gene: -
j_gene: TRBJ1-5
abundance: -

CDR3aa: CASSLEVPGRVEKLFF
CDR3nt: TGTGCCAGCAGCTTAGAGGTCCCAGGGAGGGTTGAAAAACTGTTTTTT
v_gene: TRBV7-2
d_gene: -
j_gene: TRBJ1-4
abundance: -

CDR3aa: CASSQEGSPNYGYTF
CDR3nt: TGCGCCAGCAGCCAAGAAGGCAGCCCCAACTATGGCTACACCTTC
v_gene: TRBV4-3
d_gene: -
j_gene: TRBJ1-2
abundance: -

CDR3aa: CASTPSYYGYTF
CDR3nt: TGTGCCAGCACCCCGTCGTACTATGGCTACACCTTC
v_gene: TRBV12-3/TRBV12-4
d_gene: -
j_gene: TRBJ1-2
abundance: -

CDR3aa: CASSRTGPYGYTF
CDR3nt: TGTGCCAGCAGTCGGACAGGACCGTATGGCTACACCTTC
v_gene: TRBV6-5
d_gene: TRBD1
j_gene: TRBJ1-2
abundance: -

CDR3aa: CASSNSQGTGQGANEQFF
CDR3nt: TGTGCCAGCAGTAATAGTCAAGGTACAGGACAGGGCGCCAATGAGCAGTTCTTC
v_gene: TRBV2
d_gene: TRBD1
j_gene: TRBJ2-1
abundance: -